The 28 T cell receptor beta chains presented below share a single source sample, sequenced in a study of shared T cell receptors in the human thymus listed by TCRdb under 2021. Library method: the immunoSEQ multiplex PCR assay. As stored in TCRdb, this immuneACCESS dataset retains in-frame rearrangements with V and J assigned. A fraction of the clones does not appear; measured against another copy, unresolved V genes explain less than half of the discrepancy, and the remainder lacks a known reason. The sample has 450,000 to 650,000 clones on record, more than 75% of them singletons. The ten largest clones represent about 0.014% of the sample. The data also belong to a second study, concerning human thymus T cells.

Sample: thymocytes. These receptors were collected from a boy in the first two years of life with a congenital heart defect. Donor details come from another sample of the same person, matched by shared clones.

The rearrangement joins TRBV25-1 to TRBJ2-5; tentative D call: TRBD1 (6 bases). The CDR3 totals 14 residues. V lost 1 base to trimming and J lost 1 base, with 7 bases between them. CDR1 is MGHDK and CDR2 is SYGVNS in the germline V gene. CDR3: CASSEWTAQETQYF. CDR3 nucleotide sequence: TGTGCCAGCAGTGAATGGACAGCCCAAGAGACCCAGTACTTC.

This clone was counted a single time. The CDR3 here is CASSAEDRPNTEAFF. For the CDR3, the DNA is TGTGCCAGCAGTGCCGAGGACAGACCGAACACTGAAGCTTTCTTT. The V call is TRBV6-5, the J call TRBJ1-1; maybe TRBD1 (6 bases). This CDR3 is 15 amino acids long. CDR1 and CDR2 from the germline V gene are MNHEY and SVGAGI. The V gene lost 5 bases and the J gene lost 1 base, with 14 bases spanning the gap.

The V gene is TRBV9, the J gene TRBJ2-2; 12 bases line up with TRBD1. Germline V gene lookup returns CDR1 SGDLS and CDR2 YYNGEE. The CDR3 sequence is 17 residues long. V trimming: 4 bases; J trimming: 7 bases; junction bases outside the gene matches: 11. CDR3 coding DNA: TGTGCCAGCAGCTCCCGGGACAGGGGGCGCGAGGGCGGGGAGCTGTTTTTT. Amino acids: CASSSRDRGREGGELFF.

This clone has only a few counts. V and J are TRBV5-1 and TRBJ2-6; 11 bases are a match to TRBD1. The J segment lost 1 base and the V segment lost 4 bases, leaving 7 bases of the junction unmatched. Germline V gene lookup returns CDR1 SGHRS and CDR2 YFSETQ. This CDR3 is built from 18 residues. The CDR3 reads CASSARTGGSSGANVLTF. CDR3 DNA sequence: TGCGCCAGCAGCGCGCGGACAGGGGGCAGTTCTGGGGCCAACGTCCTGACTTTC.

V and J are TRBV7-8 and TRBJ2-2; possible D gene TRBD1, 5 bases. CDR3 length: 14 amino acids. Germline assignment: CDR1 SGHVS and CDR2 FQNEAQ. V lost 4 bases and J lost 6, with 12 bases in between. The CDR3 DNA reads as TGTGCCAGCAGCTCACAGGTCGTCGCCGGGGAGCTGTTTTTT. Translation gives CASSSQVVAGELFF.

V is TRBV18 and J is TRBJ2-5, with 14 bases fitting TRBD2. Germline values: CDR1 KGHSH, CDR2 LQKENI. There are 16 residues in the CDR3. Trimming at V came to 5 bases and at J to 4 bases, leaving 6 bases not matched to a gene. CDR3 DNA sequence: TGTGCCAGCTCATCCGGGACTAGCGGGAGTGGAGAGACCCAGTACTTC. As protein: CASSSGTSGSGETQYF. Based on the CDR3 plus reference TRBV18 and TRBJ2-5, the full variable domain is NAGVMQNPRHLVRRRGQEARLRCSPMKGHSHVYWYRQLPEEGLKFMVYLQKENIIDESGMPKERFSAEFPKEGPSILRIQQVVRGDSAAYFCASSSGTSGSGETQYFGPGTRLLVL.

This clone was observed once. The rearrangement joins TRBV14 to TRBJ1-1; D is possibly TRBD1 (6 bases). This CDR3 comprises 14 residues. CDR1 SGHDN and CDR2 FVKESK come from the germline V gene. V lost 3 bases and J 5 bases, leaving 13 bases between the germline ends. Here the CDR3 DNA reads TGTGCCAGCAGCCACGCATCAGGGGCTACTGAAGCTTTCTTT. Amino acid sequence: CASSHASGATEAFF.

This clone is a singleton in its sample. The J gene is TRBJ1-1, the V gene TRBV28, with a tentative D call TRBD1 (5 bases). The germline gives CDR1 MDHEN, CDR2 SYDVKM. Trimming removed 6 bases from V and 1 base from J, with 15 bases in between. The CDR3 length is 15 residues. The CDR3 spells CASRVDGHSNTEAFF. As DNA, the CDR3 is TGTGCCAGCAGGGTGGATGGACACTCGAACACTGAAGCTTTCTTT.

For this clone: This specimen includes other DNA sequences encoding the same CDR3. The CDR3 here is CSAGDSSYEQYF. The CDR3 nucleotides read TGCAGCGCTGGGGACAGTTCCTACGAGCAGTACTTC. This chain joins TRBV29-1 and TRBJ2-7; 7 positions match TRBD1. CDR1 is SQVTM, CDR2 ANQGSEA, per germline. The CDR3 is made up of 12 amino acids. Trimming took 7 bases from V and 1 from J; bases not matched to a gene: 4.

The chain combines TRBV9 with TRBJ2-7; D gene uncertain. Germline-derived CDR1 and CDR2 are SGDLS and YYNGEE. V lost 3 bases to trimming and J lost 3 bases, with 16 bases between them. The CDR3 length is 15 residues. Here the CDR3 reads CASSGYNDTYYEQYF. CDR3 in DNA: TGTGCCAGCAGCGGCTACAACGACACCTACTACGAGCAGTACTTC. The complete variable domain, with remaining parts taken from reference TRBV9 and TRBJ2-7, reads DSGVTQTPKHLITATGQRVTLRCSPRSGDLSVYWYQQSLDQGLQFLIQYYNGEERAKGNILERFSAQQFPDLHSELNLSSLELGDSALYFCASSGYNDTYYEQYFGPGTRLTVT.

V and J are TRBV29-1 and TRBJ1-1; 11 nucleotides align to TRBD1. V shed 7 bases and J 5 bases; nucleotides not matched to a gene: 9. CDR1 and CDR2 from the germline V gene are SQVTM and ANQGSEA. This CDR3 is 14 amino acids long. In nucleotides, the CDR3 is TGCAGCGGGGCGGGACAGGGGGTAGGAACTGAAGCTTTCTTT. This encodes CSGAGQGVGTEAFF.

This clone was seen only once. The CDR3 region is CASSQGLLRGSHGGTDTQYF. CDR3 in DNA: TGCGCCAGCAGCCAAGGTCTTTTAAGAGGGAGCCATGGTGGGACAGATACGCAGTATTTT. The genes are TRBV4-3 and TRBJ2-3, with D maybe TRBD2 (5 bases). The germline gives CDR1 LGHNA, CDR2 YSLEER. The CDR3 covers 20 residues. Trimming pared 1 base from V and 3 bases from J, leaving 26 bases between.

This chain links TRBV6-5 with TRBJ2-1; 7 nucleotides agree with TRBD1. J was trimmed by 7 bases and V by 4 bases; bases with no gene match: 7. Germline V gene sequence: CDR1 MNHEY, CDR2 SVGAGI. The CDR3 contains 14 residues. CDR3 sequence reads: CASSSRQGKNEQFF. CDR3 sequence (DNA): TGTGCCAGCAGTTCCAGACAGGGTAAAAATGAGCAGTTCTTC.

The rearrangement links TRBV9 to TRBJ1-1; TRBD1 matches 8 bases. The V gene's germline CDR1 is SGDLS and CDR2 YYNGEE. The CDR3 has 15 amino acids. Germline trimming cut 0 bases from V and 6 bases from J; bases unmatched to any gene: 7. CDR3 DNA sequence: TGTGCCAGCAGCGTAGTTCACAGGGGGTACCCTGAAGCTTTCTTT. Translated: CASSVVHRGYPEAFF. The full variable domain, with the rest looked up from reference TRBV9 and TRBJ1-1, is DSGVTQTPKHLITATGQRVTLRCSPRSGDLSVYWYQQSLDQGLQFLIQYYNGEERAKGNILERFSAQQFPDLHSELNLSSLELGDSALYFCASSVVHRGYPEAFFGQGTRLTVV.

This clone was found once. The genes are TRBV7-9 and TRBJ2-1; 8 nucleotides match TRBD2. Germline V lookup: CDR1 SEHNR, CDR2 FQNEAQ (reference sequence). The CDR3 totals 17 residues. The V gene end was trimmed by 5 bases and the J gene end by 1 base; junction bases not matched to a gene: 10. The DNA of the CDR3 is TGTGCCAGCAGCCAACAATATAGCGGGAAGTCCTACAATGAGCAGTTCTTC. Protein product: CASSQQYSGKSYNEQFF.

In its sample, this clone was seen a few times. The rearrangement links TRBV13 to TRBJ2-1, with 7 bases identical to TRBD1. In germline, CDR1 is PRHDT, CDR2 FYEKMQ (reference sequence). The CDR3 runs to 15 residues. With V trimmed by 5 bases and J by 2 bases, 6 bases remained unmatched. DNA of the CDR3: TGTGCCAGCAGCCCCAGACAGGGCCCCTACAATGAGCAGTTCTTC. This codes for CASSPRQGPYNEQFF.

The rearrangement uses TRBV29-1 and TRBJ1-2, with a possible D match to TRBD1 (5 bases). Germline V gene data show CDR1 as SQVTM and CDR2 as ANQGSEA. This CDR3 is 14 amino acids long. Trimming left V 1 base short and J 6 bases short, with 15 bases between. Here the CDR3 DNA reads TGCAGCGTTGAAGGCCAGGGCAAACCTCATGGCTACACCTTC. Translated: CSVEGQGKPHGYTF.

The chain combines TRBV6-1 with TRBJ2-7; the match to TRBD1 covers 7 bases. Germline values: CDR1 MNHNS, CDR2 SASEGT. Trimming cost V 4 bases and J 5 bases; bases outside gene matches: 17. The CDR3 spans 17 residues. In DNA, the CDR3 is TGTGCCAGCAGTGGCCTCAAACTCAGACAGGGTATCGACGAGCAGTACTTC. Translation: CASSGLKLRQGIDEQYF.

The CDR3 protein is CASSLLDSPNTEAFF. CDR3 in DNA: TGCGCCAGCAGCCTACTGGACAGCCCGAACACTGAAGCTTTCTTT. The rearrangement joins TRBV4-3 to TRBJ1-1, with D perhaps TRBD1 (6 bases). The CDR3 has 15 amino acids. Trimming left V 4 bases short and J 1 base short, with 13 bases between. Per the germline V gene, CDR1 is LGHNA and CDR2 is YSLEER.

This clone was seen a single time. The chain joins TRBV12-5 to TRBJ2-1, with D perhaps TRBD2 (5 bases). There are 16 residues in the CDR3. Trimming shortened V by 7 bases and J by 6 bases, and 22 bases separated the two germline ends. Germline-derived CDR1 and CDR2 are LGHNT and FRNRAP. CDR3 sequence reads: CASEPPVVEGRNEQFF. The CDR3 DNA follows: TGTGCTAGTGAACCCCCCGTCGTCGAGGGCCGCAATGAGCAGTTCTTC.

As DNA, the CDR3 is TGTGCCAGCACCGACTTCGGCAAGACCGGGGAGCTGTTTTTT. Translated: CASTDFGKTGELFF. V and J are TRBV21-1 and TRBJ2-2; the table's D call of TRBD2 was not tested on the DNA. TRBV21-1 corresponds to a pseudogene. There are 14 residues in the CDR3.

This clone appeared a single time. The V call is TRBV6-4, the J call TRBJ2-1, with 16 bases aligning to TRBD2. Germline V gives CDR1 MRHNA, CDR2 SNTAGT. The CDR3 sequence is 16 residues long. Trimming cost V 10 bases and J 7 bases; bases outside gene matches: 10. The CDR3 coding sequence is TGTGCCACGGGACTAGCGGGAGGGCCAGCCCCGAATGAGCAGTTCTTC. It yields the protein CATGLAGGPAPNEQFF.

This rearrangement joins TRBV9 to TRBJ1-2; the D gene is possibly TRBD1 (6 bases). The CDR3 runs 13 residues. The ends were cut back, 6 bases at V and 3 bases at J, with 12 bases in the middle. Germline V gene lookup returns CDR1 SGDLS and CDR2 YYNGEE. CDR3: CASTEGGDYGYTF. The DNA for the CDR3 is TGTGCCAGCACAGAAGGGGGGGACTATGGCTACACCTTC.

The chain couples TRBV15 to TRBJ2-2; TRBD2 might be the D (6 bases). The CDR3 spans 16 residues. The V end was cut by 0 bases, the J end by 6 bases, with 14 bases between. CDR1 and CDR2 from the germline V gene are LNHNV and YYDKDF (reference sequence). CDR3 in DNA: TGTGCCACCAGCAGAGACGGAGGGGTAGTCGCCGGGGAGCTGTTTTTT. This encodes CATSRDGGVVAGELFF.

The rearrangement uses TRBV14 and TRBJ2-5, with D uncertain. The CDR3 consists of 12 residues. The germline V and J ends were trimmed by 3 bases and 5 bases, with 7 bases remaining between them. Germline CDR1 SGHDN, CDR2 FVKESK. The CDR3 reads CASSHTAETQYF. The CDR3 nucleotides read TGTGCCAGCAGCCACACTGCGGAGACCCAGTACTTC.

The V gene is TRBV7-2, the J gene TRBJ2-1, with 10 positions matching TRBD2. Germline V CDR1 and CDR2: SGHTA, FQGNSA. The CDR3 covers 18 residues. V shed 6 bases, J shed 0 bases, and the junction held 11 bases outside the gene matches. The CDR3 DNA follows: TGTGCCAGCAGGCCACCGGGACTAGCGCTAAGCTCCTACAATGAGCAGTTCTTC. Translation: CASRPPGLALSSYNEQFF.

A single count supports this clone. This chain links TRBV4-2 with TRBJ1-1; D is undetermined. Germline V gives CDR1 LGHNA, CDR2 YNFKEQ. The V end lost 0 bases, the J end lost 4 bases, and 9 bases lay between the germline ends. The CDR3 has 14 amino acids. This CDR3 is CASSQDDPGTEAFF. CDR3 DNA sequence: TGTGCCAGCAGCCAAGATGACCCGGGCACTGAAGCTTTCTTT.

The chain recombines TRBV10-1 with TRBJ1-5; TRBD1 aligns across 8 bases. V lost 5 bases and J lost 0; bases outside the gene matches: 9. The CDR3 contains 17 residues. In germline, CDR1 is WNHNN, CDR2 SYGVQD (reference sequence). The CDR3 reads CASSSHRGRASNQPQHF. The DNA of the CDR3 is TGCGCCAGCAGTTCACACAGGGGGAGGGCTAGCAATCAGCCCCAGCATTTT.